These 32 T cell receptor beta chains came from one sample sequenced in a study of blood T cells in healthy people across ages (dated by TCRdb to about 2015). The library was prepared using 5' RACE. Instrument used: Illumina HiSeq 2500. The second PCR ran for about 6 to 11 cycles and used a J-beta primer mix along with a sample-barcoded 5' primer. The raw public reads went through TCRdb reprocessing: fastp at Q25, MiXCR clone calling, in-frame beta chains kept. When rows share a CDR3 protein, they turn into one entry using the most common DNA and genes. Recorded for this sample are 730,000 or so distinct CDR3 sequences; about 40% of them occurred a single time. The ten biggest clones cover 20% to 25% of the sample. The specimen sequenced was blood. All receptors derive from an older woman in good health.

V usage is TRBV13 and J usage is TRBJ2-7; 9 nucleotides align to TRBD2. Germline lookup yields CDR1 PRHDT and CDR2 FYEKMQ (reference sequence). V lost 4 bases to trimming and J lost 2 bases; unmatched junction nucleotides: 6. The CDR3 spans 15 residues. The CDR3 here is CASSSAGTSPYEQYF. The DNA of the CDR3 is TGTGCCAGCAGCTCAGCCGGGACTAGCCCCTACGAGCAGTACTTC.

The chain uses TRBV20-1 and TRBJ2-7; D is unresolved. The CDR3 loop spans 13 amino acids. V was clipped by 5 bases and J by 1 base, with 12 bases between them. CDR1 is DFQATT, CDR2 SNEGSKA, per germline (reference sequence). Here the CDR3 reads CSAWSERSYEQYF. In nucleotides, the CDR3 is TGCAGTGCTTGGAGTGAGAGATCCTACGAGCAGTACTTC.

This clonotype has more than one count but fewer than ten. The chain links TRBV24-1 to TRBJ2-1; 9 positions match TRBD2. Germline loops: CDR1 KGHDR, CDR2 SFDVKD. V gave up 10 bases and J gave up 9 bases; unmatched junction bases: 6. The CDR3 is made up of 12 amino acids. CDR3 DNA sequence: TGTGCCACGGCTAGCGGGATGCCTGAGCAGTTCTTC. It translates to CATASGMPEQFF.

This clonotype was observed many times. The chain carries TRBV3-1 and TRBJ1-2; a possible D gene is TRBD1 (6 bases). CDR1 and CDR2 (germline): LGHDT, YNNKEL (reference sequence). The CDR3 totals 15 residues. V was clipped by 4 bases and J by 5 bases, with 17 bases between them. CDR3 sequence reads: CASSPLAGAGYGYTF. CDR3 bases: TGTGCCAGCAGCCCCCTCGCAGGGGCGGGTTATGGCTACACCTTC.

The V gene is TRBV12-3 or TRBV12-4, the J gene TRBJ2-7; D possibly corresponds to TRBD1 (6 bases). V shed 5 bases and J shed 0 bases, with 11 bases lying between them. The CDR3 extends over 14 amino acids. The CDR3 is CASSTWDTSYEQYF. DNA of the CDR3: TGTGCCAGCAGTACCTGGGACACCTCCTACGAGCAGTACTTC.

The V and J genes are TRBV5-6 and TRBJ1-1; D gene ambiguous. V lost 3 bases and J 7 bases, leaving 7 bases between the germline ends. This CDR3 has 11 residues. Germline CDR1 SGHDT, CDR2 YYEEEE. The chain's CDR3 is CASSSTIEAFF. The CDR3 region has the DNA TGTGCCAGCAGCTCTACGATTGAAGCTTTCTTT.

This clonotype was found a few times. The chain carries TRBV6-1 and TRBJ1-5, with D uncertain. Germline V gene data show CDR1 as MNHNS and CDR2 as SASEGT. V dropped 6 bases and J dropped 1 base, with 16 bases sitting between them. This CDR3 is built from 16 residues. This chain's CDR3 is CASSDKVQGSNQPQHF. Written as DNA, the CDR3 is TGTGCCAGCAGCGACAAGGTCCAAGGGAGCAATCAGCCCCAGCATTTT.

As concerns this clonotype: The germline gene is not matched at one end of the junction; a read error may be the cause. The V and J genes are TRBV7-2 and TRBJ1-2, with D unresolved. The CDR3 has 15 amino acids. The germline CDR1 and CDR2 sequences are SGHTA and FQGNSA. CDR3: CACSLASPYHYGYTF. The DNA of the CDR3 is TGTGCCTGCAGCTTAGCCTCTCCTTACCACTATGGCTACACCTTC.

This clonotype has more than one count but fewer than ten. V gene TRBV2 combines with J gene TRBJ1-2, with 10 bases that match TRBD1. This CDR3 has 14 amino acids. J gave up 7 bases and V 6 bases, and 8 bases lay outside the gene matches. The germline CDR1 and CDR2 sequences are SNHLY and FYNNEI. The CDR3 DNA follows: TGTGCCAGCAGGCAACTAGACAGGGGGCTTGGCTACACCTTC. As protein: CASRQLDRGLGYTF. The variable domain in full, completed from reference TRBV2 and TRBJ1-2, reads EPEVTQTPSHQVTQMGQEVILRCVPISNHLYFYWYRQILGQKVEFLVSFYNNEISEKSEIFDDQFSVERPDGSNFTLKIRSTKLEDSAMYFCASRQLDRGLGYTFGSGTRLTVV.

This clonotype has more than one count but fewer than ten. CDR3 region: CASSPTGSFGELFF. CDR3 coding DNA: TGTGCCAGCAGCCCCACAGGGAGCTTCGGGGAGCTGTTTTTT. This chain uses TRBV7-2 with TRBJ2-2; D perhaps matches TRBD1 (6 bases). Germline lookup yields CDR1 SGHTA and CDR2 FQGNSA. The CDR3 sequence is 14 residues long. Trimming took off 5 bases at V and 7 bases at J, with 14 bases between the two ends.

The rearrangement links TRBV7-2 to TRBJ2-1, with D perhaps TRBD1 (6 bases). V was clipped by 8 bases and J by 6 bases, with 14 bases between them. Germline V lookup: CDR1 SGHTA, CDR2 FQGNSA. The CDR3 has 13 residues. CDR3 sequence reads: CASGVRQVNEQFF. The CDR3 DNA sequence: TGTGCCAGCGGCGTAAGACAGGTCAATGAGCAGTTCTTC.

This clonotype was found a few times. CDR3 bases: TGCAGTGCCCCGGGACTAGCGGGAGTTAGCTCCTACAATGAGCAGTTCTTC. This codes for CSAPGLAGVSSYNEQFF. The genes are TRBV20-1 and TRBJ2-1, with TRBD2 matching 14 bases. J gave up 0 bases and V 6 bases, and 7 bases lay outside the gene matches. This CDR3 is 17 amino acids long. Germline V gene lookup returns CDR1 DFQATT and CDR2 SNEGSKA (reference sequence).

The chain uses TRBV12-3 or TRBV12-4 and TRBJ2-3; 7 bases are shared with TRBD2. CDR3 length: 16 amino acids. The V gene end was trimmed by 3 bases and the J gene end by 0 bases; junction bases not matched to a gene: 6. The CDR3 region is CASSFFGGSSTDTQYF. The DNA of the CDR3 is TGTGCCAGCAGTTTCTTCGGGGGGTCTAGCACAGATACGCAGTATTTT.

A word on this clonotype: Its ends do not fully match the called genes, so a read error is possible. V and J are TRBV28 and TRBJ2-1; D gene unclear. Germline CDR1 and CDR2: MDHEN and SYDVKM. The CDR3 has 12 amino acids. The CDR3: CACSSFPNEQFF. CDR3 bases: TGTGCCTGCAGTTCCTTCCCCAATGAGCAGTTCTTC.

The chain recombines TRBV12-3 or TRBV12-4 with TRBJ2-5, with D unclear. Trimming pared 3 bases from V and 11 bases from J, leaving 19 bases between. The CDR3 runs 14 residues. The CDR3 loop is CASSLGSLSDEQYF. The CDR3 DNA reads TGTGCCAGCAGTTTGGGGTCTCTATCCGATGAGCAGTACTTC.

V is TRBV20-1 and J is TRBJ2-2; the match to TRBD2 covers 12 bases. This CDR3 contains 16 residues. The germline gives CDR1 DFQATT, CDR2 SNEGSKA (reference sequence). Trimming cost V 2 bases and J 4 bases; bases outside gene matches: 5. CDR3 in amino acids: CSARISGLAGTGELFF. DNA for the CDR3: TGCAGTGCTAGAATTTCGGGACTAGCGGGCACCGGGGAGCTGTTTTTT.

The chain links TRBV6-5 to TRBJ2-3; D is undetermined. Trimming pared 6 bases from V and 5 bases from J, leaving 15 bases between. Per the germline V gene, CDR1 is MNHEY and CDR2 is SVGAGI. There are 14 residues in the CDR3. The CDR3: CASRSAGSIDTQYF. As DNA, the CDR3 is TGTGCCAGCAGAAGTGCCGGGTCAATAGATACGCAGTATTTT.

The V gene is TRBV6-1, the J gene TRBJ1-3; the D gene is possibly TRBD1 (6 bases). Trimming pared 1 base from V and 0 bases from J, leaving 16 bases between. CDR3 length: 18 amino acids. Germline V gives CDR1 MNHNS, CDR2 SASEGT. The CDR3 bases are TGTGCCAGCAGTGAAGGGCGGGCAGGGGCTCTCTCTGGAAACACCATATATTTT. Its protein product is CASSEGRAGALSGNTIYF.

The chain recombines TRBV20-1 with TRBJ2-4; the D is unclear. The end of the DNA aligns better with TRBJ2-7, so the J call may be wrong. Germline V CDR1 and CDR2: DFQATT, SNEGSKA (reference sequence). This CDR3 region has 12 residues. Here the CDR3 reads CSANLLSYEQYF. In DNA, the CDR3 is TGCAGTGCTAATCTGTTATCCTACGAGCAGTACTTC.

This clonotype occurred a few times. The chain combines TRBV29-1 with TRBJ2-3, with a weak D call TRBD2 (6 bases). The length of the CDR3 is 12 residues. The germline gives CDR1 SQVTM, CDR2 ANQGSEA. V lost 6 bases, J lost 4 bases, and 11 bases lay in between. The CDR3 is CSVKTSADTQYF. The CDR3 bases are TGCAGCGTCAAGACTAGTGCAGATACGCAGTATTTT.

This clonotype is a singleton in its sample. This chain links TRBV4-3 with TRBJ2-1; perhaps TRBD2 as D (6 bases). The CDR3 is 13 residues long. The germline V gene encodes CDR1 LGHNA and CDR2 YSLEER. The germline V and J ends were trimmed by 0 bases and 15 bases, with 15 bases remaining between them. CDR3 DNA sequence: TGCGCCAGCAGCCAAGATAGGAGGACGGAGGGGTTCTTC. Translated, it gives CASSQDRRTEGFF.

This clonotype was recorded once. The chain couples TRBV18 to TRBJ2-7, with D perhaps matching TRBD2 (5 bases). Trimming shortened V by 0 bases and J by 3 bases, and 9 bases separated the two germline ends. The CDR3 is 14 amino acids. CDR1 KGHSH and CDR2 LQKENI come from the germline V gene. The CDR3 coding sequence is TGTGCCAGCTCACCACCTAACGGGGACTACGAGCAGTACTTC. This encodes CASSPPNGDYEQYF.

This CDR3 reads CSASRSPSITGELFF. CDR3 bases: TGCAGTGCCTCTCGCTCTCCCTCTATCACCGGGGAGCTGTTTTTT. J is TRBJ2-2 and V is TRBV20-1; D is unresolved. CDR3 size: 15 residues. V lost 6 bases, J lost 4 bases, and 18 bases lay in between. Germline V gene sequence: CDR1 DFQATT, CDR2 SNEGSKA (reference sequence).

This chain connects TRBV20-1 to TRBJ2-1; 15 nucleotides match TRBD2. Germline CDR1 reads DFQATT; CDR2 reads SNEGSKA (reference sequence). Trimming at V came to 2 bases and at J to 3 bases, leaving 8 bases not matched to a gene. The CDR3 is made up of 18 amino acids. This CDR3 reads CSARRTSGGDLFYNEQFF. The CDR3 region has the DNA TGCAGTGCTAGAAGGACTAGCGGGGGGGATTTGTTCTACAATGAGCAGTTCTTC.

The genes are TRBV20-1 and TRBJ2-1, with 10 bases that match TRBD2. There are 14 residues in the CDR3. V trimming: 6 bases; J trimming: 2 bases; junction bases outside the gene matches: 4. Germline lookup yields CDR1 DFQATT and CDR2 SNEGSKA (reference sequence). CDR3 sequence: CSARSGRAYNEQFF. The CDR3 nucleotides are TGCAGTGCGAGAAGCGGGAGGGCCTACAATGAGCAGTTCTTC.

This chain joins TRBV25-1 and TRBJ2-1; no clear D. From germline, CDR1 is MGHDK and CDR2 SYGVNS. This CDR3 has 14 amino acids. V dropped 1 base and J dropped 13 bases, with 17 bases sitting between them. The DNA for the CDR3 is TGTGCCAGCAGTGAATCGGGCCCACGAGAGACCCAGTTCTTC. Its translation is CASSESGPRETQFF. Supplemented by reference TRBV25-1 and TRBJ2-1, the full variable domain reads EADIYQTPRYLVIGTGKKITLECSQTMGHDKMYWYQQDPGMELHLIHYSYGVNSTEKGDLSSESTVSRIRTEHFPLTLESARPSHTSQYLCASSESGPRETQFFGPGTRLTVL.

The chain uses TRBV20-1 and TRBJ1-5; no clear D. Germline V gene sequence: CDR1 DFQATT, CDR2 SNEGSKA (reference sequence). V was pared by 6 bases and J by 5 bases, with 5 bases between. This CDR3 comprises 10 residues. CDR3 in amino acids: CSAGDQPQHF. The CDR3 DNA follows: TGCAGTGCAGGTGATCAGCCCCAGCATTTT.

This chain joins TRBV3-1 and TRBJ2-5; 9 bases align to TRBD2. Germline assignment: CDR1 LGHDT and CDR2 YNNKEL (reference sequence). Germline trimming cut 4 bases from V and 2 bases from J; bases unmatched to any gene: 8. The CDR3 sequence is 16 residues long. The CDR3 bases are TGTGCCAGCAGCCGACCCTTGCTAGCGGGGCAAGAGACCCAGTACTTC. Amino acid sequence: CASSRPLLAGQETQYF.

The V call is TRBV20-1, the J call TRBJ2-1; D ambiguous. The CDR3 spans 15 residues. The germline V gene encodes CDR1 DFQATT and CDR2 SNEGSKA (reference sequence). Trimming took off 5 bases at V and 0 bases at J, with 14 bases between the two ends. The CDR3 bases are TGCAGTGCTGATTCTGCCGTTCTCTCCTACAATGAGCAGTTCTTC. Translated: CSADSAVLSYNEQFF.

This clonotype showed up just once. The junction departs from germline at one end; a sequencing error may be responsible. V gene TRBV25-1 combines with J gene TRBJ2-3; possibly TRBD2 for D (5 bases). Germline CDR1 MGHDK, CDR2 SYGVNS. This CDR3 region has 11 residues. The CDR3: CASSVGDTRYF. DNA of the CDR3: TGTGCCAGCAGTGTGGGAGATACGCGGTATTTT.

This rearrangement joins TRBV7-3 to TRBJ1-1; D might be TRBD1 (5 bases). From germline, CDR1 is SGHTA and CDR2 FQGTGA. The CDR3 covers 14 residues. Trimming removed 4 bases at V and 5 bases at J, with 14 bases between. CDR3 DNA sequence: TGTGCCAGCAGCTCCGTGGGGGGTAGGACTGAAGCTTTCTTT. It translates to CASSSVGGRTEAFF.

The CDR3 region is CASSTTGVGETQYF. Here the CDR3 DNA reads TGTGCCAGTAGTACGACAGGGGTGGGAGAGACCCAGTACTTC. This chain connects TRBV19 to TRBJ2-7; 8 bases align to TRBD1. The closer fit of TRBJ2-5 to the DNA end suggests the J call may be wrong. The germline gives CDR1 LNHDA, CDR2 SQIVND (reference sequence). The CDR3 is 14 residues long.